The T cell receptor beta chain under discussion was sequenced for a study of blood T cell repertoires in COVID-19. Overall study: Specimens from acute and convalescent COVID-19 originated in the United States, Italy and Spain.

Original processing notes: Amplification of reference gene primers was used by the study to estimate nucleated cell counts. Generated by immunoSEQ multiplex PCR, the TCRdb table keeps only in-frame clones and is missing some. That table is the source of V, J and clone size, and D and trimming were worked out from the DNA. The sample lists about 270,000 clones, roughly 83% seen once, with 5.5% to 6% in the top ten. CDR3 length: 16 residues. Germline V gene data show CDR1 as LNHNV and CDR2 as YYDKDF (reference sequence). The V gene lost 3 bases and the J gene lost 4 bases, with 15 bases spanning the gap.

V and J are TRBV15 and TRBJ1-4; possibly TRBD1 for D (5 bases). The specimen sequenced was peripheral blood. This receptor was taken from a woman over 75 with COVID-19, enrolled during active disease. The CDR3 bases are TGTGCCACCAGCAGCCGGTCGACAGTGATTAATGAAAAACTGTTTTTT. Translation: CATSSRSTVINEKLFF.